This T cell receptor beta chain was documented in a study of blood T cell repertoires in COVID-19 (dated by TCRdb to the early 2020s). The study in broad terms: Samples from collaborators originated in the United States, Italy and Spain and spanned both the acute and convalescent phases of COVID-19. The prospective study material was composed of cDNA or gDNA derived from T cells, B-cell-depleted T cells, or PBMCs. Deeply sampled blood TCRbeta repertoires from subjects exposed to, actively infected with, or recovered from COVID-19 were included in the dataset. A freely available public database, intended as a resource for researchers studying the immune response to SARS-CoV-2, is where the repertoires were released. Samples came from the ongoing ImmuneRACE study (first 160 participants) plus 1,254 subjects from 6 global collaborators. Nearly every sample came with metadata listing a de-identified subject ID, COVID-19 status, age in years and sex. Where HLA class I and class II types were available, the types were taken from metadata supplied by the sample provider, not from assay-based typing.

What the authors observed across the whole study: Clinical and demographic metadata were provided uncurated, with the amount varying by source and participant.

Clipping removes 4 bases from V and 0 bases from J, with 9 as the unmatched junction base count. For CDR1 and CDR2, the germline V gene lists ENHRY and SYGVKD. Reading from cysteine to phenylalanine, the CDR3 counts 18 amino acids. Kept here is only the CDR3 DNA, which spans 54 bases and is read in frame from base 1. As to this clone: The antigen it recognizes is unknown. Per-nucleotide qualities are absent, and no much larger clonotype sits a single base away.

TCRbeta CDR3 regions were amplified from genomic DNA by means of the immunoSEQ Assay, a bias-controlled multiplex PCR. The paper's processing steps were these. The number of nucleated cells in each sample was estimated from the amplification of reference gene primers within the assay. Sequence reads were collapsed and filtered to measure the absolute abundance of every unique TCRbeta CDR3 rearrangement. For each sample, productive Simpson clonality was calculated as the square root of Simpson's diversity index across productive rearrangements. Imported from immuneACCESS, the table was reduced by TCRdb to in-frame sequences with V and J called. These copies leave out some clones; in studies compared against another copy, an unresolved V gene accounts for under half, and the cause of the remainder is not known. That table is the source of V, J and clone size, and D and trimming were worked out from the DNA. In all, the sample holds about 300,000 clones, and 70% to 90% of those were seen once. The ten most abundant clones make up roughly 6.7% of the sample.

Another Seattle source contributed samples from volunteer blood donors who had recovered from COVID-19. Whole blood was collected in K2EDTA tubes by collaborating institutions according to the institutions' own protocols. For TCRbeta analysis, collaborators shipped samples as frozen whole blood, isolated PBMCs, or DNA extracted from either of those sample types. The chain was built from TRBV10-3 and TRBJ2-3, with 11 bases aligning to TRBD2. The sequencing sample was made of peripheral blood. The origin of this receptor is a man aged 18 to 35 who had recovered from COVID-19. The DNA sequence is as follows: TGTGCCATCAGTGCCGATAGCGGGGGGGCCCGAAGCACAGATACGCAGTATTTT. Translated, it gives CAISADSGGARSTDTQYF.